This is a list of T cell receptor beta chains from one sample in a study of T cells after yellow fever vaccination. TCRdb re-analysed the 5' RACE reads in MiXCR, keeping a single row per CDR3 protein. The sample yields roughly 6,100 distinct CDR3 sequences, about 6% seen once. Specimen: PBMCs, either bulk or a sorted T-cell subset (CD4+, CD8+, memory, or dextramer-sorted; not recorded which), collected around 16 days after the first yellow fever vaccination. All receptors derive from a man aged 18-30 years who received the YFV17D yellow fever vaccine. The CDR3 runs from the conserved cysteine through the conserved F or W. Each record gives: CDR3 length, V gene, J gene, clone size, D gene, CDR3 DNA, CDR3 protein. A D gene is named only where the DNA matches it firmly. Clone size is stated in some rows and not others, as once, few, many or a class when expanded.

14	TRBV4-2	TRBJ2-1	-	-	TGTGCCAGCAGCCCCGAGCTCCGCCACTATGAGCAGTTCTTC	CASSPELRHYEQFF
15	TRBV20-1	TRBJ1-3	many	-	TGCAGTGCACCTCCTTCGGGGACCTCTGGAAACACCATATATTTT	CSAPPSGTSGNTIYF
14	TRBV13	TRBJ2-1	-	-	TGTGCCAGCAGCTTAAAGGGCTCCTACAATGAGCAGTTCTTC	CASSLKGSYNEQFF
17	TRBV9	TRBJ2-3	many	TRBD2	TGTGCCAGCAGCGTGAGAGCGGGGGCCCTCGGCACAGATACGCAGTATTTT	CASSVRAGALGTDTQYF
15	TRBV28	TRBJ1-2	many	-	TGTGCCAGCAGCTTCCGTGGGGGGGGCCCCTATGGCTACACCTTC	CASSFRGGGPYGYTF
15	TRBV5-1	TRBJ1-2	many	-	TGCGCCAGCAGCTTGGATCCCAGGGGCCACTATGGCTACACCTTC	CASSLDPRGHYGYTF
12	TRBV10-3	TRBJ1-6	many	-	TGTGCCATCAGTACCTCTAATTCACCCCTCCACTTT	CAISTSNSPLHF
14	TRBV4-3	TRBJ1-1	many	-	TGCGCCAGCACAGTGTACAGGGCGGGCACTGAAGCTTTCTTT	CASTVYRAGTEAFF
13	TRBV5-1	TRBJ1-1	many	-	TGCGCCAGCACCGCCCTCATGGACACTGAAGCTTTCTTT	CASTALMDTEAFF
15	TRBV6-5	TRBJ1-2	many	-	TGTGCCAGCAGTTACTCGTTAGCGGGTTTCTATGGCTACACCTTC	CASSYSLAGFYGYTF
16	TRBV7-9	TRBJ1-1	many	-	TGTGCCAGCAGCTCACGTAGGACAGTACTGAACACTGAAGCTTTCTTT	CASSSRRTVLNTEAFF
13	TRBV13	TRBJ2-3	medium-sized	-	TGTGCCAGCAGCTTCTCCAGCACAGATACGCAGTATTTT	CASSFSSTDTQYF
17	TRBV7-2	TRBJ2-2	many	TRBD1	TGTGCCAGCAGCTCTACAGCGGGCCGACAGGGGGCCGGGGAGCTGTTTTTT	CASSSTAGRQGAGELFF
12	TRBV2	TRBJ1-2	many	-	TGTGCCAGCGAGGGGAATAACTATGGCTACACCTTC	CASEGNNYGYTF
13	TRBV7-2	TRBJ1-2	few	-	TGTGCCAGCAGCCCCTTAGGTCCAGCAGGCTACACCTTC	CASSPLGPAGYTF
16	TRBV4-1	TRBJ2-5	many	-	TGCGCCAGCAGCTTCTCGCGGACAGTTCTACAAGAGACCCAGTACTTC	CASSFSRTVLQETQYF
13	TRBV29-1	TRBJ1-2	many	TRBD1	TGCAGCGTTGAGTGGACAGGGGAGTATGGCTACACCTTC	CSVEWTGEYGYTF
15	TRBV29-1	TRBJ2-1	many	TRBD2	TGCAGCGTTTCTACGGGGGGGTCTTTTTACAATGAGCAGTTCTTC	CSVSTGGSFYNEQFF
16	TRBV5-4	TRBJ2-1	many	-	TGTGCCAGCAGCCCCGCTTGGGGGGGCCCTGGGAATGAGCAGTTCTTC	CASSPAWGGPGNEQFF
15	TRBV11-2	TRBJ2-3	many	TRBD1	TGTGCCAGCAGCCCCCGGGACAGGTGGACAGATACGCAGTATTTT	CASSPRDRWTDTQYF
14	TRBV7-7	TRBJ2-5	many	-	TGTGCTAGCAGCTTAAGGACCACCAGGGAGCCCCAGTACTTC	CASSLRTTREPQYF
16	TRBV18	TRBJ1-6	many	-	TGTGCCAGCTCGCTTACCACACCGGAGAATAATTCACCCCTCCACTTT	CASSLTTPENNSPLHF
15	TRBV4-1	TRBJ2-7	many	-	TGCGCCAGCAGCCAAGTATCAGAAATTAACTACGAGCAGTACTTC	CASSQVSEINYEQYF
13	TRBV12-3/TRBV12-4	TRBJ2-7	many	-	TGTGCCAGCACCCTCGGGGGTCGTTCCGAGCAGTACTTC	CASTLGGRSEQYF
15	TRBV25-1	TRBJ1-2	many	TRBD1	TGTGCCAGCAGTGATGGGACAGGGGGCGCCTATGGCTACACCTTC	CASSDGTGGAYGYTF
16	TRBV7-8	TRBJ1-6	many	-	TGTGCCAGCAGCCCCCGGGGGGGTACAGGGTGGTCACCCCTCCACTTT	CASSPRGGTGWSPLHF
16	TRBV7-6	TRBJ1-5	many	-	TGTGCCAGCAGCTTAGGGTCGGGTTATAGCAATCAGCCCCAGCATTTT	CASSLGSGYSNQPQHF
14	TRBV12-3/TRBV12-4	TRBJ2-1	medium-sized	TRBD2	TGTGCCAGCAGTTTGGGCGGGGGGTACAATGAGCAGTTCTTC	CASSLGGGYNEQFF
16	TRBV6-1	TRBJ2-5	many	TRBD1	TGTGCCAGCAGCAAATTCGGGACAGGGGGACAAGAGACCCAGTACTTC	CASSKFGTGGQETQYF
17	TRBV7-2	TRBJ2-3	many	TRBD2	TGTGCCAGCAGCCGCGCACCGGGGGGGCCAATCACAGATACGCAGTATTTT	CASSRAPGGPITDTQYF
14	TRBV4-3	TRBJ1-1	many	-	TGCGCCAGCAGCCAGGACAGAAGGGACACTGAAGCTTTCTTT	CASSQDRRDTEAFF
16	TRBV5-4	TRBJ2-1	many	-	TGTGCCAGCAGCCCTGGGGCAGGAGGGGTTGACAATGAGCAGTTCTTC	CASSPGAGGVDNEQFF
13	TRBV7-3	TRBJ2-3	many	-	TGTGCCAGCAGCCCCGGTACTCGGGATACGCAGTATTTT	CASSPGTRDTQYF
15	TRBV7-2	TRBJ1-4	many	-	TGTGCCAGCAAGCTAGGGGTCCTCTATCGGGAAAAACTGTTTTTT	CASKLGVLYREKLFF
15	TRBV5-5	TRBJ2-1	many	-	TGTGCCAGCAGCTTGGGCCAGGGATGGGGCAATGAGCAGTTCTTC	CASSLGQGWGNEQFF
15	TRBV25-1	TRBJ2-5	many	-	TGTGCCAGCAAGGGACAAGACCACGTCCAAGAGACCCAGTACTTC	CASKGQDHVQETQYF
14	TRBV6-1	TRBJ2-6	many	-	TGTGCCAGCATCGGGACATCTGGGGCCAACGTCCTGACTTTC	CASIGTSGANVLTF
14	TRBV3-1	TRBJ1-5	many	-	TGTGCCAGCAGCCAAGTGAACGGCAATCAGCCCCAGCATTTT	CASSQVNGNQPQHF
15	TRBV10-3	TRBJ2-5	few	TRBD2	TGTGCCATCAGTGCGGCTAGCGGGGCCCAAGAGACCCAGTACTTC	CAISAASGAQETQYF
14	TRBV27	TRBJ2-4	many	-	TGTGCCAGCAGTAGAGCCGGGAGAAAAAACATTCAGTACTTC	CASSRAGRKNIQYF